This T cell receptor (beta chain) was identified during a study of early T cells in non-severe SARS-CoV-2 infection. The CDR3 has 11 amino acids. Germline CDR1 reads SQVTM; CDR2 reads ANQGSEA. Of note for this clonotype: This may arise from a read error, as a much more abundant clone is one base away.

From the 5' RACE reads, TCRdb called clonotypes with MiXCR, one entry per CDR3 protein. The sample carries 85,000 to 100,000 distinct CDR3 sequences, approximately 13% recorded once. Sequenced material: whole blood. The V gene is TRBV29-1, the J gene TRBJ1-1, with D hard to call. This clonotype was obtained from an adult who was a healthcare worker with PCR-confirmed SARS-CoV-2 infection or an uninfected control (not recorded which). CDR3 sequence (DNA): TGCAGCGTTGAAGGGAGGACTGAAGTTTTCTTT. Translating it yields CSVEGRTEVFF.